The 16 T cell receptor beta chains below all came from one sample that was sequenced in a study of cytomegalovirus exposure and HLA in healthy donors. Primers: 60 Vbeta forward and 13 Jbeta reverse. Profiling relied on immunoSEQ multiplex PCR, and the TCRdb table lists in-frame clones only, not all of them. Counted here are 130,000 or so clones, approximately 71% occurring once; the ten biggest clones make up around 3.2%. Sequencing was performed on PBMCs. Receptors originate from a middle-aged man in good health and CMV-seronegative.

The chain has TRBV19 and TRBJ1-6; 7 positions match TRBD1. CDR1 LNHDA and CDR2 SQIVND come from the germline V gene (reference sequence). V shed 9 bases, J shed 5 bases, and the junction held 4 bases outside the gene matches. The CDR3 extends over 13 amino acids. CDR3 in DNA: TGTGCCAGCGGGACAGTCGATAATTCACCCCTCCACTTT. It translates to CASGTVDNSPLHF.

This chain uses TRBV4-3 with TRBJ2-2, with 11 bases aligning to TRBD2. Trimming cost V 1 base and J 4 bases; bases outside gene matches: 8. Per the germline V gene, CDR1 is LGHNA and CDR2 is YSLEER. The CDR3 is made up of 18 amino acids. The CDR3 spells CASSQGTSGGRTTGELFF. The CDR3 region has the DNA TGCGCCAGCAGCCAAGGTACTAGCGGGGGAAGAACCACCGGGGAGCTGTTTTTT.

V usage is TRBV2 and J usage is TRBJ1-2; no clear D. There are 13 residues in the CDR3. Germline lookup yields CDR1 SNHLY and CDR2 FYNNEI. V was pared by 2 bases and J by 2 bases, with 6 bases between. The CDR3 coding sequence is TGTGCCAGCAGTGAACGGGTAAACTATGGCTACACCTTC. Its protein is CASSERVNYGYTF.

This clone appeared many times. V is TRBV9 and J is TRBJ2-1; 7 bases agree with TRBD1. Trimming removed 3 bases from V and 8 bases from J; junction bases left unmatched: 8. CDR1 and CDR2 (germline): SGDLS, YYNGEE. This CDR3 has 14 residues. The chain's CDR3 is CASSEQGVVYEQFF. The CDR3 region has the DNA TGTGCCAGCAGCGAGCAGGGGGTTGTATATGAGCAGTTCTTC.

This rearrangement joins TRBV7-2 to TRBJ1-1, with D perhaps TRBD1 (6 bases). Germline loops: CDR1 SGHTA, CDR2 FQGNSA. The CDR3 has 15 residues. The germline V and J ends were trimmed by 5 bases and 1 base, with 14 bases remaining between them. The CDR3 sequence: CASSLWTAANTEAFF. The CDR3 DNA sequence: TGTGCCAGCAGCCTGTGGACAGCCGCGAACACTGAAGCTTTCTTT.

The rearrangement joins TRBV2 to TRBJ1-5; D is unresolved. Trimming shortened V by 2 bases and J by 0 bases, and 11 bases separated the two germline ends. Germline values: CDR1 SNHLY, CDR2 FYNNEI. The CDR3 sequence is 16 residues long. The chain's CDR3 is CASSEPGYDSNQPQHF. As DNA, the CDR3 is TGTGCCAGCAGTGAACCGGGTTACGATAGCAATCAGCCCCAGCATTTT.

This rearrangement joins TRBV7-9 to TRBJ1-2; TRBD1 matches 9 bases. Trimming took 3 bases from V and 8 from J; bases not matched to a gene: 7. In germline, CDR1 is SEHNR, CDR2 FQNEAQ (reference sequence). The CDR3 covers 14 residues. CDR3 amino acids: CASSLGTGIDGYTF. CDR3 bases: TGTGCCAGCAGCTTGGGGACAGGGATCGACGGCTACACCTTC.

The chain carries TRBV4-2 and TRBJ2-7, with 7 bases identical to TRBD2. V was pared by 5 bases and J by 2 bases, with 3 bases of the junction left unmatched. Germline loops: CDR1 LGHNA, CDR2 YNFKEQ. The CDR3 has 13 amino acids. CDR3 loop: CASSSGGTYEQYF. CDR3 nucleotide sequence: TGTGCCAGCAGCTCCGGGGGGACCTACGAGCAGTACTTC.

The chain is built from TRBV5-8 and TRBJ2-4, with 8 bases lining up with TRBD2. Germline values: CDR1 SGHTS, CDR2 YDEGEE. With V trimmed by 3 bases and J by 0 bases, 8 bases remained unmatched. CDR3 size: 17 residues. Written as DNA, the CDR3 is TGTGCCAGCAGCTGGGCCGGACTAGCTCTAGCCAAAAACATTCAGTACTTC. It yields the protein CASSWAGLALAKNIQYF.

This sequence joins TRBV11-2 and TRBJ1-1, with D possibly being TRBD1 (5 bases). Per the germline V gene, CDR1 is SGHAT and CDR2 is FQNNGV. The CDR3 totals 12 residues. Between the trimmed V and J ends, which lost 4 bases and 7 bases, there was a span of 10 bases. CDR3 sequence reads: CASSSTGGEAFF. CDR3 nucleotides: TGTGCCAGCAGCTCCACCGGGGGTGAAGCTTTCTTT.

The chain joins TRBV11-2 to TRBJ1-2; TRBD1 matches at 10 bases. The J segment lost 0 bases and the V segment lost 7 bases, leaving 8 bases of the junction unmatched. CDR1 SGHAT and CDR2 FQNNGV come from the germline V gene. This CDR3 has 16 amino acids. For the CDR3, the DNA is TGTGCCAGCACCCCGTCCGGGACAGGGGCTAACTATGGCTACACCTTC. Residues: CASTPSGTGANYGYTF. Full variable domain (rest looked up from reference TRBV11-2 and TRBJ1-2): EAGVAQSPRYKIIEKRQSVAFWCNPISGHATLYWYQQILGQGPKLLIQFQNNGVVDDSQLPKDRFSAERLKGVDSTLKIQPAKLEDSAVYLCASTPSGTGANYGYTFGSGTRLTVV.

This clone has just one count. The chain joins TRBV7-4 to TRBJ1-5, with 8 bases lining up with TRBD1. Germline V lookup: CDR1 SGHVT, CDR2 SQSDAQ. There are 15 residues in the CDR3. The ends lost 1 base at V and 2 bases at J; junction bases unmatched: 1. This chain's CDR3 is CASSLDRGGNQPQHF. The CDR3 DNA is TGTGCCAGCAGCTTAGACAGGGGGGGCAATCAGCCCCAGCATTTT. Combining the CDR3 with reference TRBV7-4 and TRBJ1-5 gives the whole variable domain GAGVSQSPRYKVAKRGRDVALRCDSISGHVTLYWYRQTLGQGSEVLTYSQSDAQRDKSGRPSGRFSAERPERSVSTLKIQRTEQGDSAVYLCASSLDRGGNQPQHFGDGTRLSIL.

Notes on this clone: This same CDR3 is encoded by further DNA sequences in the sample. The chain recombines TRBV18 with TRBJ1-2; 7 positions match TRBD1. The CDR3 spans 12 residues. Trimming took 4 bases from V and 6 from J; bases not matched to a gene: 2. The germline CDR1 and CDR2 sequences are KGHSH and LQKENI. This CDR3 reads CASSRDRDGYTF. The CDR3 DNA reads as TGTGCCAGCTCACGCGACAGGGATGGCTACACCTTC.

The gene calls are TRBV15 and TRBJ2-7; 7 bases fit TRBD1. Germline V gene data show CDR1 as LNHNV and CDR2 as YYDKDF (reference sequence). CDR3 length: 13 residues. V shed 5 bases and J 2 bases; nucleotides not matched to a gene: 3. This CDR3 reads CATSADRTYEQYF. The DNA of the CDR3 is TGTGCCACCAGCGCGGACAGGACCTACGAGCAGTACTTC.

A few counts support this clone. The J gene is TRBJ1-5, the V gene TRBV5-4, with D uncertain. This CDR3 comprises 17 residues. Germline V lookup: CDR1 SGHNT, CDR2 YYREEE (reference sequence). Trimming pared 0 bases from V and 4 bases from J, leaving 17 bases between. CDR3 sequence (DNA): TGTGCCAGCAGCTTGGGTTCCCCGGGATCTCTTAATCAGCCCCAGCATTTT. It specifies CASSLGSPGSLNQPQHF.

This clone showed up just a few times. The chain is built from TRBV6-5 and TRBJ1-1; D remains unclear. Trimming pared 6 bases from V and 2 bases from J, leaving 7 bases between. The germline CDR1 and CDR2 sequences are MNHEY and SVGAGI. This CDR3 contains 12 residues. CDR3 coding DNA: TGTGCCAGCAGAACAACCAACACTGAAGCTTTCTTT. Its translation: CASRTTNTEAFF.